The rows below give T cell receptor beta chains drawn from one sample of a study of control samples from healthy donors and cancer patients. Generated by immunoSEQ multiplex PCR, the TCRdb table keeps only in-frame clones and is missing some. Of roughly 80,000 clones in the sample, roughly 90% were seen once. What was sequenced was PBMCs. These TCRs come from a woman aged 55-70 years with head and neck cancer. The CDR3 runs from the conserved cysteine through the conserved F or W. A D gene is named only where the DNA matches it firmly. Not all rows give a size; the values are once, few, many and, for expanded clones, a class.

size,V,length,D,J,DNA,CDR3
.,TRBV6-6,17,TRBD1,TRBJ1-3,TGTGCCAGCAGCCGAACGGCCGGGACAGGGGCTGGAAACACCATATATTTT,CASSRTAGTGAGNTIYF
.,TRBV28,15,.,TRBJ2-3,TGTGCCAGCAGTTTATATACGGGGGGCACAGATACGCAGTATTTT,CASSLYTGGTDTQYF
.,TRBV5-1,14,TRBD1,TRBJ1-5,TGCGCCAGCAGCCCGACAGGGGGCAATCAGCCCCAGCATTTT,CASSPTGGNQPQHF
.,TRBV5-8,19,.,TRBJ2-5,TGTGCCAGCAGCTTTTTTATGGACACCGATCCAAACGCCCGAGAGACCCAGTACTTC,CASSFFMDTDPNARETQYF
.,TRBV7-8,14,.,TRBJ1-1,TGTGCCAGCAGCTCTTACAGGGTTCACACTGAAGCTTTCTTT,CASSSYRVHTEAFF
.,TRBV29-1,11,.,TRBJ2-7,TGCAGCGTTGAACAGGACGCCGAGCAGTACTTC,CSVEQDAEQYF
few,TRBV19,14,TRBD1,TRBJ2-7,TGTGCCAGTAGTATCCCAGGACAGGTCTACGAGCAGTACTTC,CASSIPGQVYEQYF
.,TRBV6-5,15,.,TRBJ2-3,TGTGCCAGCAGTTACTCGAGGGGAATTACAGATACGCAGTATTTT,CASSYSRGITDTQYF
.,TRBV5-4,12,.,TRBJ2-5,TGTGCCAGCAGCTCGGTGGAGGAGACCCAGTACTTC,CASSSVEETQYF
few,TRBV3-1/TRBV3-2,16,.,TRBJ2-2,TGTGCCAGCAGCCAAGTCTTAGGACAACACACCGGGGAGCTGTTTTTT,CASSQVLGQHTGELFF
.,TRBV15,16,.,TRBJ2-7,TGTGCCACCAGCAGAGGAGGTGGTAAAAGCTCCTACGAGCAGTACTTC,CATSRGGGKSSYEQYF
.,TRBV29-1,15,TRBD2,TRBJ2-1,TGCAGCGTTGAGGATTCTAGCGGGATCCCCAATGAGCAGTTCTTC,CSVEDSSGIPNEQFF
.,TRBV28,17,TRBD2,TRBJ2-1,TGTGCCAGCGTTCGGACGGGGACTAGCCACAGCGGAAATGAGCAGTTCTTC,CASVRTGTSHSGNEQFF
.,TRBV5-6,16,TRBD1,TRBJ1-2,TGTGCCAGCAGCTGGAGGGACAGGGGGCCCAACTATGGCTACACCTTC,CASSWRDRGPNYGYTF
.,TRBV18,14,.,TRBJ2-7,TGTGCCAGCTCACCCCAGGGAAACGGGTACGAGCAGTACTTC,CASSPQGNGYEQYF
.,TRBV5-4,14,.,TRBJ1-1,TGTGCCAGCAGCTTGAACACCTTGGGGACTGAAGCTTTCTTT,CASSLNTLGTEAFF
.,TRBV9,11,.,TRBJ2-5,TGTGCCAGTGGAGGGGTGGGGACCCAGTACTTC,CASGGVGTQYF
.,TRBV6-6,15,TRBD1,TRBJ1-5,TGTGCCAGCAGCACCGAACAGGGGGCAGGCCAGCCCCAGCATTTT,CASSTEQGAGQPQHF
.,TRBV28,14,.,TRBJ2-2,TGTGCCAGCAGTCGACAGGGAGGGACCGGGGAGCTGTTTTTT,CASSRQGGTGELFF
.,TRBV10-3,15,.,TRBJ2-1,TGTGCCATCAGTGAGTCTCAGGAAACCTACAATGAGCAGTTCTTC,CAISESQETYNEQFF
.,TRBV27,15,.,TRBJ2-3,TGTGCCAGCAGTTTGGGTCTGGCGGGATTAGATACGCAGTATTTT,CASSLGLAGLDTQYF
.,TRBV13,12,.,TRBJ2-7,TGTGCCAGCAGCTTGTCTGGCTACGAGCAGTACTTC,CASSLSGYEQYF
.,TRBV28,13,TRBD2,TRBJ2-7,TGTGCCAGCAGACTAGCGGGAGTCTACGAGCAGTACTTC,CASRLAGVYEQYF
.,TRBV28,15,TRBD1,TRBJ1-2,TGTGCCAGCAGTTTAGTACCGGGACAGAACTATGGCTACACCTTC,CASSLVPGQNYGYTF
.,TRBV21-1,17,.,TRBJ2-7,TGTGCCAGCAGCACCCTAGGCGGGAGATGGTCCCCCTACGAGCAGTACTTC,CASSTLGGRWSPYEQYF
.,TRBV25-1,14,.,TRBJ2-2,TGTGCCAGCAGTGTTAACACGAACACCGGGGAGCTGTTTTTT,CASSVNTNTGELFF
.,TRBV19,14,.,TRBJ1-4,TGTGCCAGTAATTACAGGGAAGGTAATGAAAAACTGTTTTTT,CASNYREGNEKLFF
once,TRBV7-3,13,.,TRBJ1-1,TGTGCCAGCAGCGCACAGAGGAACACTGAAGCTTTCTTT,CASSAQRNTEAFF
.,TRBV30,15,TRBD1,TRBJ1-5,TGTGCCTGGGGTCAGGACAGGGATAACAATCAGCCCCAGCATTTT,CAWGQDRDNNQPQHF
.,TRBV19,13,.,TRBJ2-3,TGTGCCACCTCCCGGGCCGGCACAGATACGCAGTATTTT,CATSRAGTDTQYF
.,TRBV6-5,16,TRBD1,TRBJ1-4,TGTGCCAGCAGTTACTTAACAGGGGGCGCGAGGGAAAAACTGTTTTTT,CASSYLTGGAREKLFF
.,TRBV6-2/TRBV6-3,12,.,TRBJ1-2,TGTGCCAGCAGTTACGGCACAGGCCGTCACACCTTC,CASSYGTGRHTF
.,TRBV18,12,TRBD2,TRBJ2-5,TGTGCCAGCTCACCGGGGGGGGAGACCCAGTACTTC,CASSPGGETQYF
few,TRBV2,14,.,TRBJ1-2,TGTGCCAGCAGTGAGCACAGGGCTAACTATGGCTACACCTTC,CASSEHRANYGYTF
.,TRBV7-6,17,TRBD1,TRBJ1-4,TGTGCCAGCAGCCGGACAGGGGCTTCTTCAACTAATGAAAAACTGTTTTTT,CASSRTGASSTNEKLFF
.,TRBV30,13,TRBD2,TRBJ2-7,TGTGCCCTGTCCCGGGAGGGCCGCTACGAGCAGTACTTC,CALSREGRYEQYF
.,TRBV3-1/TRBV3-2,16,TRBD2,TRBJ2-7,TGTGCCAGCAGCCCCCTTGGTAGCGGGAGGGGCTACGAGCAGTACTTC,CASSPLGSGRGYEQYF
.,TRBV5-1,15,.,TRBJ1-5,TGCGCCAGCAAGAAGGATTGGGGGATTGATCAGCCCCAGCATTTT,CASKKDWGIDQPQHF
.,TRBV7-6,16,.,TRBJ2-1,TGTGCCAGCAGTATTACTCGAAGCGGCAGAGGCAATGAGCAGTTCTTC,CASSITRSGRGNEQFF
.,TRBV6-2/TRBV6-3,14,TRBD1,TRBJ2-7,TGTGCCAGCAGCCCCACAGGGGGGTCCTACGAGCAGTACTTC,CASSPTGGSYEQYF
.,TRBV7-2,14,.,TRBJ1-1,TGTGCCAGCAGCTTAGTGACAGGGAACACTGAAGCTTTCTTT,CASSLVTGNTEAFF
.,TRBV5-1,16,TRBD1,TRBJ1-2,TGCGCCAGCAGCCGGACAGGGGATTACGTCGGCTATGGCTACACCTTC,CASSRTGDYVGYGYTF
once,TRBV10-2,14,.,TRBJ2-1,TGCGCCAGCAGTGTCGGAACCTCCTACAATGAGCAGTTCTTC,CASSVGTSYNEQFF
.,TRBV7-2,14,TRBD1,TRBJ2-7,TGTGCCAGCAGCTCGGGACAGGGGTTCGCCGAGCAGTACTTC,CASSSGQGFAEQYF
.,TRBV20-1,13,.,TRBJ2-5,TGCAGTGCTAGTCTCGGGTACCAAGAGACCCAGTACTTC,CSASLGYQETQYF
few,TRBV4-3,22,TRBD2,TRBJ2-2,TGCGCCAGCAGCCAAGATAACGGAGGGGACTTCGCTAGCGGGAGAGTTACCGGGGAGCTGTTTTTT,CASSQDNGGDFASGRVTGELFF
.,TRBV7-2,15,.,TRBJ2-7,TGTGCCAGCAGCGGATCCGGGACGGTCGTCAACGAGCAGTACTTC,CASSGSGTVVNEQYF
.,TRBV6-5,16,.,TRBJ1-2,TGTGCCAGCAGTTACTCGGGGGCCGAGGTGAACTATGGCTACACCTTC,CASSYSGAEVNYGYTF
.,TRBV7-9,15,TRBD2,TRBJ2-3,TGTGCCAGCAGCTTAGAGGCGGGAGATTCAGATACGCAGTATTTT,CASSLEAGDSDTQYF
once,TRBV2,15,TRBD1,TRBJ2-1,TGTGCCAGCAGCATCCCGGGACAGGGGTTGAATGGGCAGTTCTTC,CASSIPGQGLNGQFF